This TCR beta chain was documented in a study of T-cell reconstitution after alpha-beta-depleted transplantation in children. Study observations and caveats: T-cell counts and diversity at one year post-transplant came mainly from newly produced T cells. Expanded graft clones numbering several hundred reportedly gave rise to alpha-beta T cells about two months after transplant. After transplant, high TCRbeta diversity at day 60 in some patients arose from surviving recipient T cells and thymic progenitors.

The germline V gene has CDR1 SGHDT and CDR2 YYEEEE. J was trimmed by 8 bases and V by 3 bases; bases with no gene match: 5. This CDR3 has 14 residues. Comments on this clonotype: Its antigen remains unknown.

Molecular barcoding with unique molecular identifiers was used for the TCRbeta library. MiXCR was run by TCRdb on the PCR reads, yielding one entry per CDR3 protein. This sample has about 440,000 distinct CDR3 sequences, with over 40% found just once. V gene TRBV5-6 combines with J gene TRBJ1-5; 10 positions agree with TRBD1. The TCR was taken from a girl aged 2 to 10 with aplastic anemia, due to receive a stem cell transplant. Sequences were derived from PBMCs, sampled before TCRalphabeta/CD19-depleted stem cell transplant. The CDR3 DNA is TGTGCCAGCAGCTGGGGACAGGGGCTTGAGCCCCAGCATTTT. Amino acid sequence: CASSWGQGLEPQHF. The full variable domain, with the rest looked up from reference TRBV5-6 and TRBJ1-5, is DAGVTQSPTHLIKTRGQQVTLRCSPKSGHDTVSWYQQALGQGPQFIFQYYEEEERQRGNFPDRFSGHQFPNYSSELNVNALLLGDSALYLCASSWGQGLEPQHFGDGTRLSIL.